Here is one TCR beta chain with its context. Its antigen is still unknown. The sample holds no much larger clone one base away, and base qualities are not on file. Samples from volunteer blood donors who had recovered from COVID-19 were contributed by a second Seattle source. Whole blood was collected in K2EDTA tubes by collaborating institutions according to the institutions' own protocols. For TCRbeta analysis, collaborators shipped samples as frozen whole blood, isolated PBMCs, or DNA extracted from either of those sample types. The germline V gene provides CDR1 MNHEY and CDR2 SVGEGT. The germline V end is reduced by 2 bases and the J end by 2 bases; junction bases left unmatched: 4. The CDR3 sequence holds 16 residues, the cysteine and phenylalanine included. Only CDR3 DNA is held: 48 bases, read in frame from base 1. The source of the sample is a study of blood T cell repertoires in COVID-19 (dated by TCRdb to between 2020 and 2021). Study-level background: Samples covering the acute and convalescent phases of COVID-19 were provided by collaborators in the United States, Italy and Spain. The dataset comprised deeply sampled blood TCRbeta repertoires from subjects exposed to, actively infected with, or recovered from COVID-19. The samples were drawn from two sources: the first 160 participants of the ongoing ImmuneRACE study, and 1,200 or so subjects contributed by 6 global collaborators. The sample metadata nearly always contained a de-identified subject ID, COVID-19 status, age in years and sex. HLA class I and class II types, where available, came from metadata supplied by the sample provider rather than from assay-based typing. The repertoires were released in a freely available public database intended as a resource for research on the immune response to SARS-CoV-2. The material from the prospective study consisted of cDNA or gDNA derived from T cells, B-cell-depleted T cells, or PBMCs.

TCRbeta CDR3 regions were amplified from genomic DNA using the immunoSEQ Assay, a bias-controlled multiplex PCR. On the authors' methods: The number of nucleated cells in each sample was estimated by amplification of reference gene primers within the assay. To quantify the absolute abundance of each unique TCRbeta CDR3 rearrangement, sequence reads were collapsed and filtered. Productive Simpson clonality was computed per sample as the square root of Simpson's diversity index over productive rearrangements. TCRdb retrieved this table from immuneACCESS and kept in-frame rearrangements only. Not all clones are present; in checked studies, unresolved V genes account for under half, and no reason is known for the remainder. V, J and clone size derive from that table, while D and trimming were established from the DNA sequence. This sample gives about 220,000 clones in total; 80% to 90% of them show up just once. The top ten clonotypes cover 4% to 6% of the sample.

Broader findings and caveats from the paper: How much clinical and demographic metadata was included differed by source and by participant, and the metadata was provided uncurated.

The rearrangement joined TRBV6-2 or TRBV6-3 to TRBJ2-7; 12 of the junction bases match TRBD2. The receptor was isolated from a woman aged 55-69 years who had recovered from COVID-19. The sequenced material came from peripheral blood. The CDR3 sequence is CASSYPTSGGAYEQYF. The nucleotides are TGTGCCAGCAGTTACCCGACTAGCGGGGGCGCCTACGAGCAGTACTTC.